This T cell receptor beta chain was sequenced during a study of blood T cell repertoires in COVID-19. Trimming cost V 6 bases and J 8 bases; bases outside gene matches: 4. Germline CDR1 is LNHNV and CDR2 is YYDKDF (reference sequence). The CDR3 totals 14 residues. The repertoire was sequenced with immunoSEQ multiplex PCR; TCRdb's copy has only in-frame clones and lacks some. The top ten clones hold roughly a quarter of a sample with approximately 65,000 clones, about 74% of them seen once. The receptor's source is a human donor in a cohort sampled during active COVID-19. V and J are TRBV15 and TRBJ2-1, with 13 nucleotides matching TRBD2. The sequenced sample was peripheral blood. The CDR3 sequence is CATSRTSGSYEQFF. CDR3 bases: TGTGCCACCAGTAGGACTAGCGGGAGCTATGAGCAGTTCTTC.